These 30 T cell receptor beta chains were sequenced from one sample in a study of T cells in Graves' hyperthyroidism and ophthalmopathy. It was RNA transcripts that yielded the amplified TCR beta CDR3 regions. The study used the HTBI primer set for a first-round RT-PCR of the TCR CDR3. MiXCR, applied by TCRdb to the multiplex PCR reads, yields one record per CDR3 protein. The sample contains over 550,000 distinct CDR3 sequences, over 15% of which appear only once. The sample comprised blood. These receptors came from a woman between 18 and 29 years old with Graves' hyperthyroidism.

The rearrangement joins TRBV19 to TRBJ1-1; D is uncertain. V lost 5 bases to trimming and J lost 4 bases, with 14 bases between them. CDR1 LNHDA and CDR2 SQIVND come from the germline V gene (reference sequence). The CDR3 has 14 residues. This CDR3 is CASSVTRLATEAFF. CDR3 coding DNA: TGTGCCAGTAGTGTAACCCGATTAGCCACTGAAGCTTTCTTT. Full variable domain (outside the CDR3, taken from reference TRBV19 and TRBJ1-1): DGGITQSPKYLFRKEGQNVTLSCEQNLNHDAMYWYRQDPGQGLRLIYYSQIVNDFQKGDIAEGYSVSREKKESFPLTVTSAQKNPTAFYLCASSVTRLATEAFFGQGTRLTVV.

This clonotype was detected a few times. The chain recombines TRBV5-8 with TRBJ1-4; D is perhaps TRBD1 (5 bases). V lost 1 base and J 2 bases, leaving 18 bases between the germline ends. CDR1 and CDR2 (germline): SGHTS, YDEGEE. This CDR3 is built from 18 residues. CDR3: CASSLRQGSWATNEKLFF. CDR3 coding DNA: TGTGCCAGCAGCTTGCGCCAGGGCAGTTGGGCGACTAATGAAAAACTGTTTTTT.

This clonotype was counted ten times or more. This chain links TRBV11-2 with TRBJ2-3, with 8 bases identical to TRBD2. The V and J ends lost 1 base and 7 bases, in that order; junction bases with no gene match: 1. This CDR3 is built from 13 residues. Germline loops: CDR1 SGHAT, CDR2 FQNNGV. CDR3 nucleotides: TGTGCCAGCAGCTTAGCGGGGGGGAATACGCAGTATTTT. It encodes CASSLAGGNTQYF.

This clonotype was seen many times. Here the CDR3 DNA reads TGTGCCAGCACCTCGACAGTTAGCACAGATACGCAGTATTTT. It codes for CASTSTVSTDTQYF. V usage is TRBV12-3 or TRBV12-4 and J usage is TRBJ2-3, with D perhaps TRBD1 (5 bases). V was trimmed by 7 bases and J by 0 bases, leaving 11 bases between them. The CDR3 is 14 residues long.

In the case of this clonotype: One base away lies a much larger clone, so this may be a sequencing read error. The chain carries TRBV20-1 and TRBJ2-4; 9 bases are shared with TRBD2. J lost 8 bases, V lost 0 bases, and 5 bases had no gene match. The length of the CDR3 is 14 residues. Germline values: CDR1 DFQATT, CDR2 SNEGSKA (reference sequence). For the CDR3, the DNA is TGCAGTGCTAGAGATCCCCTAGCGGGATACATTCAGTACTTC. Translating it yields CSARDPLAGYIQYF.

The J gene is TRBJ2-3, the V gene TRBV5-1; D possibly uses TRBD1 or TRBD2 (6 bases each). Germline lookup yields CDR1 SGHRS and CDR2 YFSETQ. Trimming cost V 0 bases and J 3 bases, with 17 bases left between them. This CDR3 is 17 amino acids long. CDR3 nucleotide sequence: TGCGCCAGCAGCTTGGAATGGGGGGCGTCAGGGACAGATACGCAGTATTTT. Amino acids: CASSLEWGASGTDTQYF.

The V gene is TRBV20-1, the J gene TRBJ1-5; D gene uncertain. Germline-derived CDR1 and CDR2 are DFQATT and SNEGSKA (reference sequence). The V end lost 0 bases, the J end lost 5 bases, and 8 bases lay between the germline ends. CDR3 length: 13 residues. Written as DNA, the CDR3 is TGCAGTGCTAGAGATCCTATGCATCAGCCCCAGCATTTT. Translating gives CSARDPMHQPQHF.

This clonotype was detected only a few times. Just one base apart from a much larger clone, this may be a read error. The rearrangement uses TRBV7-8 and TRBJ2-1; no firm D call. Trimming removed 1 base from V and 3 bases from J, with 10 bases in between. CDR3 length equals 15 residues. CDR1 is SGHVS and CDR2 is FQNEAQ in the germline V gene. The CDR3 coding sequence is TGTGCCAGCAGCTTAGGTCAAAACCGCTACAATGAGCAGTTCTTC. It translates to CASSLGQNRYNEQFF.

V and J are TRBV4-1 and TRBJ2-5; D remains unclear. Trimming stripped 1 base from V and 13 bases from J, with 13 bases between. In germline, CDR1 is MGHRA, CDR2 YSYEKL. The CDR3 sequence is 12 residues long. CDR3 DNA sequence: TGCGCCAGCAGCCAAGTGTCTGGGGTTCGGTACTTC. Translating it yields CASSQVSGVRYF.

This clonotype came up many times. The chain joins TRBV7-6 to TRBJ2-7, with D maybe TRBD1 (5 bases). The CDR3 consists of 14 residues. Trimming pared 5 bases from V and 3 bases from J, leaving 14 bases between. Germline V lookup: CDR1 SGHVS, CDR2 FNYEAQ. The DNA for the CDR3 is TGTGCCAGCAGCCCCCGGACAAGTTACTACGAGCAGTACTTC. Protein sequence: CASSPRTSYYEQYF.

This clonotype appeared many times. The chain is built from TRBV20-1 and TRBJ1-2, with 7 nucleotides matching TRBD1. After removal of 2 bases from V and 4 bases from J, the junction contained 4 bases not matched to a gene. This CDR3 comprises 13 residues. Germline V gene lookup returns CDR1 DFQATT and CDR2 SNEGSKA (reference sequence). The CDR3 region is CSARLGQTYGYTF. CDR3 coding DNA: TGCAGTGCTAGATTGGGACAGACCTATGGCTACACCTTC.

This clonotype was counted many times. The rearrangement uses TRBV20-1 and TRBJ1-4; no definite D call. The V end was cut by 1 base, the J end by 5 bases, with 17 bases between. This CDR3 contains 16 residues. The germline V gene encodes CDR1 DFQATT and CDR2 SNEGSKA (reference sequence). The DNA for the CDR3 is TGCAGTGCTAGAGTCAGAACCTGGGGTCGGAATGAAAAACTGTTTTTT. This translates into CSARVRTWGRNEKLFF.

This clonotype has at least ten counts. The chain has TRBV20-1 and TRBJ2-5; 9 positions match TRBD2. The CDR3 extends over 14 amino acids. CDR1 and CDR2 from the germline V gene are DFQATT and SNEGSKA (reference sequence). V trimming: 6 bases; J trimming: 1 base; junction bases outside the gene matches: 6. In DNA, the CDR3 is TGCAGTGCCGGCAGGCGGGAGGGCCAAGAGACCCAGTACTTC. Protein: CSAGRREGQETQYF.

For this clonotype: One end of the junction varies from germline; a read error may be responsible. CDR3 sequence (DNA): TGTGCCAGCGGTTACTCGATTAGACCCACCGGGGAGCTGTTTTTT. It yields the protein CASGYSIRPTGELFF. The chain carries TRBV6-2 or TRBV6-3 and TRBJ2-2, with no clear D. The CDR3 loop spans 15 amino acids. CDR1 is MNHEY and CDR2 is SVGEGT in the germline V gene.

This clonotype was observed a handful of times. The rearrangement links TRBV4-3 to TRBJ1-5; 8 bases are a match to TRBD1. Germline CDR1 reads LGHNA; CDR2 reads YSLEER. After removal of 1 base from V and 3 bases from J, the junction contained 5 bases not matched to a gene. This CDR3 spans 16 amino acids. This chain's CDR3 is CASSQGAGGLNQPQHF. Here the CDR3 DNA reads TGCGCCAGCAGCCAAGGGGCAGGGGGCCTCAATCAGCCCCAGCATTTT.

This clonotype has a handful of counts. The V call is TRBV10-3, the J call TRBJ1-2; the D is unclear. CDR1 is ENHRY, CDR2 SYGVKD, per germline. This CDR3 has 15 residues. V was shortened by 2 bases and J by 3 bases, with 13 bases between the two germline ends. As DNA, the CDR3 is TGTGCCATCAGTGAGGTGACCGCGGGAGACTATGGCTACACCTTC. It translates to CAISEVTAGDYGYTF.

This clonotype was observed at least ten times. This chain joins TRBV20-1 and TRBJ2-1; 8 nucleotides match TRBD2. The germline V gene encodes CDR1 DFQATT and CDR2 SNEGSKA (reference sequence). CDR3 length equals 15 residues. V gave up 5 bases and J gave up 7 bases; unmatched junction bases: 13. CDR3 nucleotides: TGCAGTGCTTTCCCCCCCGGGAGGGCCGGAAATGAGCAGTTCTTC. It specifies CSAFPPGRAGNEQFF.

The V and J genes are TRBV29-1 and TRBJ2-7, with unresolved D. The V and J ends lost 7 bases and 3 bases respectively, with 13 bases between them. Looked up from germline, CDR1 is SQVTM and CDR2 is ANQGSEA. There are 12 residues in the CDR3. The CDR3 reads CSAAGLYYEQYF. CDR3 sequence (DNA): TGCAGCGCCGCTGGGCTGTACTACGAGCAGTACTTC.

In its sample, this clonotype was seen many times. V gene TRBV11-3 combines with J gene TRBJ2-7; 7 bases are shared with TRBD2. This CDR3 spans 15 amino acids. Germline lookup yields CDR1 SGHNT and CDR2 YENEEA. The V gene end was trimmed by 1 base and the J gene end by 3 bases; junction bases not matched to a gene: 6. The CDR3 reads CASSLVETSLYEQYF. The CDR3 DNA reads TGTGCCAGCAGCTTAGTGGAGACTAGCCTCTACGAGCAGTACTTC.

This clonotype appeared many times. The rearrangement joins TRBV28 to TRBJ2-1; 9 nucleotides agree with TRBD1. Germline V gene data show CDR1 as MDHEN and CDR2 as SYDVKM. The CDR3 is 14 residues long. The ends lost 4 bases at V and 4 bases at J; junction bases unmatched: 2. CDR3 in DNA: TGTGCCAGCAGTTACAGGGGGCCGTACAATGAGCAGTTCTTC. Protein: CASSYRGPYNEQFF.

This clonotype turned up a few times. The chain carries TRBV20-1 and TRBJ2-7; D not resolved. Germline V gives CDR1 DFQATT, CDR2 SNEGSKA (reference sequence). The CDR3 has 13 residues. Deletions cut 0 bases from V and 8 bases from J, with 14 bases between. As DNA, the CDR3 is TGCAGTGCTAGAGATTTCATGGGAAAAAAGCAGTACTTC. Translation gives CSARDFMGKKQYF.

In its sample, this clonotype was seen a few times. Written as DNA, the CDR3 is TGCAGCGTTGCCTCCGGGGGGCTGAACACTGAAGCTTTCTTT. Its protein product is CSVASGGLNTEAFF. This sequence joins TRBV29-1 and TRBJ1-1; D may be TRBD1 (6 bases). This CDR3 region has 14 residues. CDR1 and CDR2 from the germline V gene are SQVTM and ANQGSEA. The V end lost 4 bases, the J end lost 0 bases, and 12 bases lay between the germline ends.

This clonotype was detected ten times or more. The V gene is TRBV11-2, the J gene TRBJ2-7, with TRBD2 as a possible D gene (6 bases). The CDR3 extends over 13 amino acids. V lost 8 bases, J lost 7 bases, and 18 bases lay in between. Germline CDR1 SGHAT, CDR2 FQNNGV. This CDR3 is CASGLPGEGEQYF. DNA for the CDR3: TGTGCCAGCGGATTACCGGGAGAGGGTGAGCAGTACTTC.

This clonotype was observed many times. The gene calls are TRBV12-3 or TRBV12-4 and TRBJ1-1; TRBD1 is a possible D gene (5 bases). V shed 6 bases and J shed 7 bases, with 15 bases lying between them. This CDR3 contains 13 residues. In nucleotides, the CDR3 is TGTGCCAGCAGGTTATCCCGGGGGAGTGAAGCTTTCTTT. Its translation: CASRLSRGSEAFF.

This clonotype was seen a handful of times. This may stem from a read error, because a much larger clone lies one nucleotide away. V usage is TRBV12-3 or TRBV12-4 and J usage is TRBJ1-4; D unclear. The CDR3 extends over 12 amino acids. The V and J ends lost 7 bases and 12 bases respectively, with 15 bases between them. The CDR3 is CASTDVGEELFF. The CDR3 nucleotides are TGTGCCAGCACTGACGTAGGAGAAGAACTGTTTTTT.

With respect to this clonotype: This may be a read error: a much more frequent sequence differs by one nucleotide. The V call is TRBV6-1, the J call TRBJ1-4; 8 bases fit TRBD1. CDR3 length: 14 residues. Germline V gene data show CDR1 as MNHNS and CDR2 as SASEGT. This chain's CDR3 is CATNDRGTNEKLLF. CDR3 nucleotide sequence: TGTGCCACCAACGACAGGGGAACTAATGAAAAACTGCTTTTT.

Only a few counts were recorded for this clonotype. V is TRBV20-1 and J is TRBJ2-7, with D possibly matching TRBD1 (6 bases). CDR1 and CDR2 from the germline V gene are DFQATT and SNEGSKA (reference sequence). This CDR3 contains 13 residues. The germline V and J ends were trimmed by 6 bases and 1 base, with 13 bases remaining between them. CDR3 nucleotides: TGCAGTGCAGACCCCCAGGGGTCCTACGAGCAGTACTTC. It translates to CSADPQGSYEQYF.

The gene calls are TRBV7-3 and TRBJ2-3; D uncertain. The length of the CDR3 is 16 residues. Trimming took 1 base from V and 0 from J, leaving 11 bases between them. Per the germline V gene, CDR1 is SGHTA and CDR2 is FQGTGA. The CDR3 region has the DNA TGTGCCAGCAGCTTAATGGGCACTACTAGCACAGATACGCAGTATTTT. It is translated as CASSLMGTTSTDTQYF. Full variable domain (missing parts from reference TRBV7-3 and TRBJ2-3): GAGVSQTPSNKVTEKGKYVELRCDPISGHTALYWYRQSLGQGPEFLIYFQGTGAADDSGLPNDRFFAVRPEGSVSTLKIQRTERGDSAVYLCASSLMGTTSTDTQYFGPGTRLTVL.

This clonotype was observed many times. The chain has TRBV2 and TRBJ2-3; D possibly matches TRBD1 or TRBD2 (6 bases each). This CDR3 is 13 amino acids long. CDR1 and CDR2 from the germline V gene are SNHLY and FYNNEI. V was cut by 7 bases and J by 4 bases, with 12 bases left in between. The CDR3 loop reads CASTRRGADTQYF. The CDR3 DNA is TGTGCCAGCACCCGGAGGGGGGCAGATACGCAGTATTTT.

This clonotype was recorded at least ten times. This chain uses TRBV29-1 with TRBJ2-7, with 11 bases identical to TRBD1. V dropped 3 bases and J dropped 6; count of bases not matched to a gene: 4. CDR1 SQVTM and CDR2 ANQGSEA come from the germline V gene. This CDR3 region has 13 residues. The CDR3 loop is CSVDRTGGAEQYF. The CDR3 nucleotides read TGCAGCGTTGACAGGACAGGGGGCGCCGAGCAGTACTTC.